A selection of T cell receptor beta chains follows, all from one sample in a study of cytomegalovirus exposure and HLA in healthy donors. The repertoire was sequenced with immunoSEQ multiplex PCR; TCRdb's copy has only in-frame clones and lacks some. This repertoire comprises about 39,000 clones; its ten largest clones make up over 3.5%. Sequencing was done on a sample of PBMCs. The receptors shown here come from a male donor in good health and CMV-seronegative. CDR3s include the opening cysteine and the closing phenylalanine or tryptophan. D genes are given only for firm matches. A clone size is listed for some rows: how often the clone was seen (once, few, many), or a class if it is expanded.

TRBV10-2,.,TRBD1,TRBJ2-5,CASTRGPNRGDQETQYF,TGCGCCAGTACTAGGGGGCCTAACAGGGGGGACCAAGAGACCCAGTACTTC
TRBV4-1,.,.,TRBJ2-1,CASSQDGRVAYNEQFF,TGCGCCAGCAGCCAAGATGGCAGGGTAGCCTACAATGAGCAGTTCTTC
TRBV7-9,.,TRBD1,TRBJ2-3,CASSSSTGPDTQYF,TGTGCCAGCAGCTCCTCGACAGGGCCAGATACGCAGTATTTT
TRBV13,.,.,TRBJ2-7,CASSLRQVREQYF,TGTGCCAGCAGCTTAAGACAGGTACGCGAGCAGTACTTC
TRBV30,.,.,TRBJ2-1,CAWRLTAYYNEQFF,TGTGCCTGGAGATTGACAGCCTACTACAATGAGCAGTTCTTC
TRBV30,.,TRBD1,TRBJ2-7,CAWSTDRGRYEQYF,TGTGCCTGGAGTACCGACAGGGGCCGGTACGAGCAGTACTTC
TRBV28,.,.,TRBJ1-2,CASSSPDRTYYGYTF,TGTGCCAGCAGTTCCCCGGACAGAACTTACTATGGCTACACCTTC
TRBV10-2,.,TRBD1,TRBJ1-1,CASSEGQGAWGTEAFF,TGCGCCAGCAGTGAGGGCCAGGGGGCTTGGGGCACTGAAGCTTTCTTT
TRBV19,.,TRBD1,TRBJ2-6,CASSIHLGKGAGGGAGANVLTF,TGTGCCAGTAGTATCCATCTGGGCAAGGGGGCAGGAGGCGGTGCGGGGGCCAACGTCCTGACTTTC
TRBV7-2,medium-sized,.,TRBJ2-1,CASSRTRNEQFF,TGTGCCAGCAGCCGCACGCGGAATGAGCAGTTCTTC
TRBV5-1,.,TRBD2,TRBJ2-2,CASSLVLAGNTGELFF,TGCGCCAGCAGCTTGGTACTAGCGGGAAACACCGGGGAGCTGTTTTTT
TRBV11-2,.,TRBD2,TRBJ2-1,CASSRGLAGVQGNEQFF,TGTGCCAGCAGTCGAGGACTAGCGGGGGTTCAAGGTAATGAGCAGTTCTTC
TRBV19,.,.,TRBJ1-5,CASSLGGYGNQPQHF,TGTGCCAGTAGTCTCGGGGGTTATGGCAATCAGCCCCAGCATTTT
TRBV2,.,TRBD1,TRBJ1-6,CASLLQGEVNSPLHF,TGTGCCAGCCTATTACAGGGGGAAGTCAATTCACCCCTCCACTTT
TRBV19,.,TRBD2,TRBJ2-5,CASSHGLAGVAETQYF,TGTGCCAGTAGTCATGGACTAGCGGGGGTGGCTGAGACCCAGTACTTC
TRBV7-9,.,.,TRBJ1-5,CASSYDRNQPQHF,TGTGCCAGCAGCTATGACAGAAATCAGCCCCAGCATTTT
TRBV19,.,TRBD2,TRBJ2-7,CASSMTSGGTYEQYF,TGTGCCAGTAGTATGACTAGCGGGGGTACCTACGAGCAGTACTTC
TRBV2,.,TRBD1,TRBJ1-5,CASSVLDRNSNQPQHF,TGTGCCAGCAGTGTTTTGGACAGGAATAGCAATCAGCCCCAGCATTTT
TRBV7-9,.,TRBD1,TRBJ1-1,CASSRDREAFF,TGTGCCAGCAGCCGGGACAGGGAAGCTTTCTTT
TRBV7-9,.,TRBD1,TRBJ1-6,CASSLGGQGNSPLHF,TGTGCCAGCAGCTTAGGGGGACAGGGGAATTCACCCCTCCACTTT
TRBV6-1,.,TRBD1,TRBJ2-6,CASSDGTGRSGANVLTF,TGTGCCAGCAGTGACGGGACAGGCCGCTCTGGGGCCAACGTCCTGACTTTC
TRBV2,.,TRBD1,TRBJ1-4,CATRGGRGATNEKLFF,TGTGCCACACGAGGGGGCAGGGGTGCAACTAATGAAAAACTGTTTTTT
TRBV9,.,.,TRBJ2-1,CASSPDRSSYNEQFF,TGTGCCAGCAGCCCAGACAGGAGCTCCTACAATGAGCAGTTCTTC
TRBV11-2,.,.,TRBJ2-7,CASSLGGEAYEQYF,TGTGCCAGCAGCTTAGGGGGGGAGGCCTACGAGCAGTACTTC
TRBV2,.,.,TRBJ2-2,CASSVQGGTGELFF,TGTGCCAGCAGTGTACAGGGCGGCACCGGGGAGCTGTTTTTT
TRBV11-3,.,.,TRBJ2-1,CASSPGTLNEQFF,TGTGCCAGCAGCCCCGGGACTCTCAATGAGCAGTTCTTC
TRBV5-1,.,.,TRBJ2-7,CASSSDSAYEQYF,TGCGCCAGCAGCTCGGACAGTGCCTACGAGCAGTACTTC
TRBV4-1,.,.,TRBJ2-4,CASSHLVAKNIQYF,TGCGCCAGCAGCCACCTAGTTGCCAAAAACATTCAGTACTTC
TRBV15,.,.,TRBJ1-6,CATSRDREDSPLHF,TGTGCCACCAGCAGAGATCGGGAGGATTCACCCCTCCACTTT
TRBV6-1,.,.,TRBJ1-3,CARPTGINTIYF,TGTGCCAGACCGACGGGGATAAACACCATATATTTT
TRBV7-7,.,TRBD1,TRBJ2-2,CASSLAPTGEYAGELFF,TGTGCCAGCAGCTTAGCTCCGACAGGGGAGTACGCCGGGGAGCTGTTTTTT
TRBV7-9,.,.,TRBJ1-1,CASSQNGHLNTEAFF,TGTGCCAGCAGCCAGAATGGACACTTGAACACTGAAGCTTTCTTT
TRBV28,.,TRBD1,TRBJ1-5,CASTTSGQGWSQPQHF,TGTGCCAGCACCACTTCGGGACAGGGGTGGAGTCAGCCCCAGCATTTT
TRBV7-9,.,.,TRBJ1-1,CASSFGGNTEAFF,TGTGCCAGCAGCTTCGGAGGGAACACTGAAGCTTTCTTT
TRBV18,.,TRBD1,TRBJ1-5,CASSDRDSQPQHF,TGTGCCAGCTCAGACCGGGACAGTCAGCCCCAGCATTTT
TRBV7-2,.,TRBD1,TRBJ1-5,CASSTRQGAGRNQPQHF,TGTGCCAGCAGCACTCGACAGGGGGCGGGTAGGAATCAGCCCCAGCATTTT
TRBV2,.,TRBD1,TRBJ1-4,CASSLQGGNEKLFF,TGTGCCAGCAGTCTACAGGGGGGAAATGAAAAACTGTTTTTT
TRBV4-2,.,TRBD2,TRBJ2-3,CASSQGLAGGPSTDTQYF,TGTGCCAGCAGCCAGGGACTAGCGGGGGGTCCTAGCACAGATACGCAGTATTTT
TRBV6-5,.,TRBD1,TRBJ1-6,CASSYSGQGNNSPLHF,TGTGCCAGCAGTTACTCGGGACAGGGTAATAATTCACCCCTCCACTTT
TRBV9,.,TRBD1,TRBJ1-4,CASSGKQGDEKLFF,TGTGCCAGCAGCGGTAAACAGGGGGACGAAAAGCTGTTTTTT
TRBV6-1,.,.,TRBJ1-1,CASSATDGNTEAFF,TGTGCCAGCAGTGCGACAGACGGGAACACTGAAGCTTTCTTT
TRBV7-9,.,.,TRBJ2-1,CASSLGAGANEQFF,TGTGCCAGCAGCTTAGGGGCGGGGGCCAATGAGCAGTTCTTC
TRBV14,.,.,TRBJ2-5,CASSQTFWRSQETQYF,TGTGCCAGCAGCCAGACTTTCTGGCGGAGCCAAGAGACCCAGTACTTC
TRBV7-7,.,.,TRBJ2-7,CASSLNRQSEQYF,TGTGCCAGCAGCTTAAATCGACAGAGCGAGCAGTACTTC
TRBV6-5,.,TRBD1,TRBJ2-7,CASTGQASSYEQYF,TGTGCCAGCACGGGACAGGCGAGCTCCTACGAGCAGTACTTC
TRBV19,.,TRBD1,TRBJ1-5,CASGDRGNQPQHF,TGTGCCAGTGGGGACAGGGGTAATCAGCCCCAGCATTTT
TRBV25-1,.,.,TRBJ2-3,CASSELQGNTDTQYF,TGTGCCAGCAGTGAATTACAGGGAAACACAGATACGCAGTATTTT
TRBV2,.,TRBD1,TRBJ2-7,CASSFGQGAEQYF,TGTGCCAGCAGCTTCGGACAGGGGGCCGAGCAGTACTTC
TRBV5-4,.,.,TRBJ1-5,CASSLGQTNQPQHF,TGTGCCAGCAGCTTGGGGCAGACTAATCAGCCCCAGCATTTT
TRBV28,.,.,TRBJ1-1,CASSLGGFGAFF,TGTGCCAGCAGTTTAGGAGGGTTCGGGGCTTTCTTT
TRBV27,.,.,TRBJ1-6,CASSVIGGPLHF,TGTGCCAGCAGTGTGATAGGGGGTCCCCTCCACTTT
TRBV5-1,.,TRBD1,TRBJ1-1,CASSGTGVVDTEAFF,TGCGCCAGCAGCGGAACAGGGGTGGTCGACACTGAAGCTTTCTTT
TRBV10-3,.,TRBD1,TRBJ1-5,CAISGTGGSQPQHF,TGTGCCATCAGTGGGACAGGGGGGTCTCAGCCCCAGCATTTT
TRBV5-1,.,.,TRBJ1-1,CASSRGATGMNTEAFF,TGCGCCAGCAGCCGGGGGGCGACAGGTATGAACACTGAAGCTTTCTTT